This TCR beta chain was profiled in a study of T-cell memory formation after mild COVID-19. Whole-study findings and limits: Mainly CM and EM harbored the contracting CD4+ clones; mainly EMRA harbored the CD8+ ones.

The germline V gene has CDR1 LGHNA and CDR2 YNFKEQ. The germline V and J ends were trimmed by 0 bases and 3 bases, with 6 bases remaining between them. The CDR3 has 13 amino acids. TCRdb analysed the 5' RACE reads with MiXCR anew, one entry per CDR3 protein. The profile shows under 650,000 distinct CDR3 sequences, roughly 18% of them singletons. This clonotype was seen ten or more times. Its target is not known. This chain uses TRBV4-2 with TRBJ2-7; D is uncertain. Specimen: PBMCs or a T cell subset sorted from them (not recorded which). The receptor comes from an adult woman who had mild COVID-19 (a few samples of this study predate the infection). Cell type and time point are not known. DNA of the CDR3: TGTGCCAGCAGCCAAGATGACGGCTACGAGCAGTACTTC. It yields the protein CASSQDDGYEQYF.